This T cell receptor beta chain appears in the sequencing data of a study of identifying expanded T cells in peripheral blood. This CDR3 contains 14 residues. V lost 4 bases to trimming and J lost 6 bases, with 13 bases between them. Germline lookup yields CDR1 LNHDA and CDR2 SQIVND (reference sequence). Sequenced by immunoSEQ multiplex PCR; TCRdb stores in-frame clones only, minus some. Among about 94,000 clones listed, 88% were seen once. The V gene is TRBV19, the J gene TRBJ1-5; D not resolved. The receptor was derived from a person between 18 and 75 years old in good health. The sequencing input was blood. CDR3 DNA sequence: TGTGCCAGTAGTAGGCCGTCGCGAGGTCAGCCCCAGCATTTT. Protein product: CASSRPSRGQPQHF.